This TCR beta chain was recovered during a study of blood T cells in healthy people across ages. General study findings and limits: Donors of long life had a larger count of naive CD4+ cells and greater diversity than aged donors.

Trimming cost V 3 bases and J 3 bases, with 9 bases left between them. The CDR3 has 13 residues. CDR1 and CDR2 (germline): LGHNA, YNFKEQ. This clonotype was seen only a few times. Its antigen is unidentified. Then a second PCR, running about 6 to 11 cycles, was carried out with a sample-barcoded 5' primer and a J-beta primer mix. At least 2.5 million CDR3-containing paired-end reads were obtained per sample. MiXCR, applied by TCRdb to the 5' RACE reads, yields one record per CDR3 protein. The table lists 600,000 to 850,000 distinct CDR3 sequences, approximately 25% of them singletons, with 9.4% in the top ten. In addition, the sample was reused for a study of T cells of mothers and their children.

The genes are TRBV4-2 and TRBJ2-7; D could derive from TRBD1 or TRBD2 (5 bases each). This receptor was identified in a boy between 5 and 17 years old in good health. Sequencing was performed on blood. CDR3: CASSQGTIYEQYF. In DNA, the CDR3 is TGTGCCAGCAGCCAGGGGACCATCTACGAGCAGTACTTC.